This T cell receptor beta chain is from a study of blood T cells in healthy people across ages. General study findings and limits: Strongly correlated with naive T cell percentage was TCR beta diversity.

Through a sample-barcoded 5' primer and a J-beta primer mix, a second PCR was run for roughly 6 to 11 cycles. Every individual sample yielded 2.5 million or more paired-end reads (each containing CDR3). TCRdb re-called the 5' RACE reads through MiXCR, storing one row per CDR3 protein. The profile shows more than 750,000 distinct CDR3 sequences, 25% to 30% of them singletons. This CDR3 is 18 amino acids long. With 3 bases removed from V and 2 bases from J, the gap between germline ends came to 21 bases. Notes on this clonotype: Its antigen is as yet unknown.

In addition, the sample was reused for a study of T cells of mothers and their children.

The specimen sequenced was blood. The chain has TRBV12-3 or TRBV12-4 and TRBJ2-3; TRBD2 is a possible D gene (6 bases). This TCR was sampled from a woman aged 40 to 50 in good health. In DNA form, the CDR3 reads TGTGCCAGCAGTTTTACTGCCCGGACTGGCGGGGCCACAGATACGCAGTATTTT. This gives the protein CASSFTARTGGATDTQYF.